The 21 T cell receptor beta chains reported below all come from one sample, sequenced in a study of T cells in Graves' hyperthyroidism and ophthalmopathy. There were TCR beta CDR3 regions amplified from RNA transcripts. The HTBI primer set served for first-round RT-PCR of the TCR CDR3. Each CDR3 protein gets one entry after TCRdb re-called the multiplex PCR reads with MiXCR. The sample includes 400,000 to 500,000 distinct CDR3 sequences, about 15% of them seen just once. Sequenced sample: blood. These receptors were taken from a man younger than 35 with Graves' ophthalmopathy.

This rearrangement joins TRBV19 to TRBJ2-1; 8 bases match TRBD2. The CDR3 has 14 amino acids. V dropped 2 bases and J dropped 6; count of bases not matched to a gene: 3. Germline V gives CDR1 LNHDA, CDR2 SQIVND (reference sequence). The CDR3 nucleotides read TGTGCCAGTAGTATATTCGGGGGGGCCAATGAGCAGTTCTTC. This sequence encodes CASSIFGGANEQFF.

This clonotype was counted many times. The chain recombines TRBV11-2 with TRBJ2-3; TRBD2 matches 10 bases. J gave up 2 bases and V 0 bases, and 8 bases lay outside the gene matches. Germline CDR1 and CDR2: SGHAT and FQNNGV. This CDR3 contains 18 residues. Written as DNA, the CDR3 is TGTGCCAGCAGCTTAGATTGGCTAGCGGGGGCTATCACAGATACGCAGTATTTT. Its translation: CASSLDWLAGAITDTQYF.

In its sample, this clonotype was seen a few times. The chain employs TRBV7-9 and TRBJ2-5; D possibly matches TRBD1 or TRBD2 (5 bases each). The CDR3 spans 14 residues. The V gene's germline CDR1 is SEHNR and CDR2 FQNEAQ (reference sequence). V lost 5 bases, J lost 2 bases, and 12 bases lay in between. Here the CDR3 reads CASSTRQLQETQYF. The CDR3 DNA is TGTGCCAGCAGCACTAGACAGCTACAAGAGACCCAGTACTTC.

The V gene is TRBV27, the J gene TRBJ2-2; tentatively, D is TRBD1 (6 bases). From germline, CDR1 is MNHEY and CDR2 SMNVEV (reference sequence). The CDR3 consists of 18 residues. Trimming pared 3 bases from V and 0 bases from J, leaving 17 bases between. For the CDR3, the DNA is TGTGCCAGCAGTTTCGTTTACCACAGGGACGCGAACACCGGGGAGCTGTTTTTT. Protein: CASSFVYHRDANTGELFF.

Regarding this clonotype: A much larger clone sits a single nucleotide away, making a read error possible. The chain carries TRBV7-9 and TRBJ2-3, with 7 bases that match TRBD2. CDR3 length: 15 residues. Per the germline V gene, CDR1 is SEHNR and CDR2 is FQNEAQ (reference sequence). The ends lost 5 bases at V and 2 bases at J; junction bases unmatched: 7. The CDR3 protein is CASSPLGTTTDTQYF. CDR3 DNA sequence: TGTGCCAGCAGCCCCCTCGGGACTACCACAGATACGCAGTATTTT. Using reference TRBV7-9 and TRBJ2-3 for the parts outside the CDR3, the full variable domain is DTGVSQNPRHKITKRGQNVTFRCDPISEHNRLYWYRQTLGQGPEFLTYFQNEAQLEKSRLLSDRFSAERPKGSFSTLEIQRTEQGDSAMYLCASSPLGTTTDTQYFGPGTRLTVL.

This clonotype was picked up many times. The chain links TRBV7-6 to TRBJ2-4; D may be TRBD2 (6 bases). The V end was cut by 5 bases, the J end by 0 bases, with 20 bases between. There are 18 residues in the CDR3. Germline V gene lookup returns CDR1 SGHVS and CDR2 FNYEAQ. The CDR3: CASSPGGGSALAKNIQYF. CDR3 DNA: TGTGCCAGCAGCCCCGGGGGTGGTAGCGCGTTAGCCAAAAACATTCAGTACTTC.

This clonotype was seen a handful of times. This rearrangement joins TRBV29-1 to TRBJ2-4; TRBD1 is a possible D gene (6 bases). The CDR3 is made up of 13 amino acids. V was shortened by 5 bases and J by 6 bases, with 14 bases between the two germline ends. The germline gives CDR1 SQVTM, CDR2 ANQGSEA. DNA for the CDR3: TGCAGCGTTCCCGGGACAAAAGTAAACATTCAGTACTTC. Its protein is CSVPGTKVNIQYF.

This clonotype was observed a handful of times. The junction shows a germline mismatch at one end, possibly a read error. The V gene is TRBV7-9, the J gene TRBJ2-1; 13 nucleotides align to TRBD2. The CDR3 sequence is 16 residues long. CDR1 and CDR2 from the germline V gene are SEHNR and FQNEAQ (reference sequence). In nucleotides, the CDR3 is TGTGCCAGCAGCTTAGCGACGACTAGCGGGGGGAATGAGCAGCTCTTC. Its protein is CASSLATTSGGNEQLF. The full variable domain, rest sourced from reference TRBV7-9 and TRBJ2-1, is DTGVSQNPRHKITKRGQNVTFRCDPISEHNRLYWYRQTLGQGPEFLTYFQNEAQLEKSRLLSDRFSAERPKGSFSTLEIQRTEQGDSAMYLCASSLATTSGGNEQLFGPGTRLTVL.

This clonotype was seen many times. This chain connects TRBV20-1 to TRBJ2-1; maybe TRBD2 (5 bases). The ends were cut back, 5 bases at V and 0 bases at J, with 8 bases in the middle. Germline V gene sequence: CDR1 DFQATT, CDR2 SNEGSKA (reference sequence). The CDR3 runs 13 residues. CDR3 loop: CSAGRPSYNEQFF. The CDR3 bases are TGCAGTGCTGGGAGACCCTCCTACAATGAGCAGTTCTTC.

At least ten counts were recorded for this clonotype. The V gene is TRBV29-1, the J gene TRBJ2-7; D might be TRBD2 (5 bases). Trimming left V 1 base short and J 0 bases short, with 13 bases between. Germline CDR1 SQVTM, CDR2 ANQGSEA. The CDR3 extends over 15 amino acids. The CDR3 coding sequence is TGCAGCGTTGAAGGGATGGACTCGAGCTCCTACGAGCAGTACTTC. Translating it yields CSVEGMDSSSYEQYF.

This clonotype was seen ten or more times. As DNA, the CDR3 is TGTGCCAGCAGTCCGGGACTAGCCGAGCAGTACTTC. As protein: CASSPGLAEQYF. The V call is TRBV6-1, the J call TRBJ2-7; TRBD2 agrees at 9 bases. CDR3 length: 12 residues. Germline V CDR1 and CDR2: MNHNS, SASEGT. V shed 5 bases, J shed 6 bases, and the junction held 2 bases outside the gene matches.

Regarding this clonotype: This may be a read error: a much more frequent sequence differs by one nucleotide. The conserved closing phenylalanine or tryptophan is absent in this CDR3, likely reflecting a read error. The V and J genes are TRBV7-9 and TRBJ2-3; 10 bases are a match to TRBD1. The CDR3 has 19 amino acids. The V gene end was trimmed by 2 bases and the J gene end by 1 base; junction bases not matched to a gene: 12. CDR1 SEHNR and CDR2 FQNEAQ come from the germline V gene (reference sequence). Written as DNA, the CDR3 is TGTGCCAGCAGCTTATTCCCCGGGACAGGGGTTGGTGGCACAGATACGCAGTATCTT. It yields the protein CASSLFPGTGVGGTDTQYL.

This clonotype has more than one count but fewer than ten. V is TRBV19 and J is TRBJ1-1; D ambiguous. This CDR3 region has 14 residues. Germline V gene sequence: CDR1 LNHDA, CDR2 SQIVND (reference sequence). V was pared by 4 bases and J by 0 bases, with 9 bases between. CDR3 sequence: CASSTPGMNTEAFF. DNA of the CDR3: TGTGCCAGTAGTACCCCCGGAATGAACACTGAAGCTTTCTTT.

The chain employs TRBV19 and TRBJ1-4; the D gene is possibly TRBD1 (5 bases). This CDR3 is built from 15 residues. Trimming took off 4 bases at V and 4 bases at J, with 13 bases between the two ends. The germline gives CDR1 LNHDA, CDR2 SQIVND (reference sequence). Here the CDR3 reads CASSKQAVYNEKLFF. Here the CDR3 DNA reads TGTGCCAGTAGTAAACAGGCAGTTTATAATGAAAAACTGTTTTTT.

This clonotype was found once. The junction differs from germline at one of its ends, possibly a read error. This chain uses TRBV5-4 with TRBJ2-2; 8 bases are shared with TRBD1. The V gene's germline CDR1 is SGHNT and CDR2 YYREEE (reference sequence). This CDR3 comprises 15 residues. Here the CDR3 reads CVSTPGTGNTGELFF. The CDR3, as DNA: TGTGTCAGCACCCCTGGGACAGGGAACACCGGGGAGCTGTTTTTT.

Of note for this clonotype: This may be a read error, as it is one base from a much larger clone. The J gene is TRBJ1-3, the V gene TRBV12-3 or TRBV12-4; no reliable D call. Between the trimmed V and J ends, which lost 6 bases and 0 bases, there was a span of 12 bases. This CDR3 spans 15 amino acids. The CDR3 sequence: CASRPTWPSGNTIYF. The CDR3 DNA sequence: TGTGCCAGCAGGCCAACATGGCCCTCTGGAAACACCATATATTTT.

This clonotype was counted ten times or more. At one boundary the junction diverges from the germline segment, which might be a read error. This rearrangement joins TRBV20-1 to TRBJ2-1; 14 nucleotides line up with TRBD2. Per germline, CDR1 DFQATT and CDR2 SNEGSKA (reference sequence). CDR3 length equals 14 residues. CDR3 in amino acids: CSARDRLAGGPVLF. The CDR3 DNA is TGCAGTGCTAGAGACAGACTAGCGGGAGGGCCCGTTCTCTTC.

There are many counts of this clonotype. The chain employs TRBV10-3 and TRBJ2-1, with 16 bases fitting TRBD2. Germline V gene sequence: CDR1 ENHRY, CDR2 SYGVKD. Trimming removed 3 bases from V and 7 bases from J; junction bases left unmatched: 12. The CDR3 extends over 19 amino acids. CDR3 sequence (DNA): TGTGCCATCAGTGATAAAGGGACTAGCGGGAGGGGAACGACGAATGAGCAGTTCTTC. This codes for CAISDKGTSGRGTTNEQFF.

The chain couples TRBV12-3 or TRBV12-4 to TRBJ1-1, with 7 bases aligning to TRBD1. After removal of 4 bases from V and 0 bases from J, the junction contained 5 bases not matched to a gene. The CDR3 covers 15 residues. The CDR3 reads CASSSPGQLNTEAFF. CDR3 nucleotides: TGTGCCAGCAGTTCCCCGGGACAGCTGAACACTGAAGCTTTCTTT.

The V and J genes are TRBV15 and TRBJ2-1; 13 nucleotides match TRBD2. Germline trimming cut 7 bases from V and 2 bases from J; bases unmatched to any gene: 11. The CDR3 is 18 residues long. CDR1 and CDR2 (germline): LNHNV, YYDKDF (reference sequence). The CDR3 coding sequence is TGTGCCACCAATTCCCTTCGGACTAGCGGGAGACCCTACAATGAGCAGTTCTTC. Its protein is CATNSLRTSGRPYNEQFF.

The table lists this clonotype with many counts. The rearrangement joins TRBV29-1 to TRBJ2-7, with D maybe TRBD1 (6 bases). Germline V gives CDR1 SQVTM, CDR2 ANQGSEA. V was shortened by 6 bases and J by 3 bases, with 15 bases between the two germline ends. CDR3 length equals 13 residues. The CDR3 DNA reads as TGCAGCGTAGCAACAGGGTTCGGCTACGAGCAGTACTTC. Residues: CSVATGFGYEQYF.